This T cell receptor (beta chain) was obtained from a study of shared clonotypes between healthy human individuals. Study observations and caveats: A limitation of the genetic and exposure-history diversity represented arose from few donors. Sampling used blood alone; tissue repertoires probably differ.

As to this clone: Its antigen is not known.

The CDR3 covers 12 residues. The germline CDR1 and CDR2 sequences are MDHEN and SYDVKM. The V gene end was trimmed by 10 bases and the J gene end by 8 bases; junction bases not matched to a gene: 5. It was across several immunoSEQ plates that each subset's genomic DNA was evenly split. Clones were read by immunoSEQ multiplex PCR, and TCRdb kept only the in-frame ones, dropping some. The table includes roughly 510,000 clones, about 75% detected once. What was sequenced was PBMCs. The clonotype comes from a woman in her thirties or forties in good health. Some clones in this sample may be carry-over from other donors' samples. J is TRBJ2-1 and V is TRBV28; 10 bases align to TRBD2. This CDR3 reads CATSGSADEQFF. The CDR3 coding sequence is TGTGCCACTAGCGGGAGCGCCGATGAGCAGTTCTTC.